Shown below are 21 T cell receptor beta chains from a single sample sequenced in a study of OX40 agonist ivuxolimab in advanced cancers. Clones were read by immunoSEQ multiplex PCR, and TCRdb kept only the in-frame ones, dropping some. The profile shows 90,000 to 100,000 clones, approximately 85% of them singletons. Material: CD4+ or CD8+ T cells sorted from blood, obtained in a trial of the OX40 agonist ivuxolimab. The receptors shown here come from an adult with an advanced solid tumor such as melanoma, head and neck, liver or kidney cancer.

V usage is TRBV6-4 and J usage is TRBJ2-1, with D unclear. Germline V gene data show CDR1 as MRHNA and CDR2 as SNTAGT. Trimming cost V 0 bases and J 9 bases, with 3 bases left between them. CDR3 length: 11 amino acids. CDR3 loop: CASSDSGEQFF. As DNA, the CDR3 is TGTGCCAGCAGTGACTCGGGTGAGCAGTTCTTC.

The V gene is TRBV5-1, the J gene TRBJ2-1; 9 nucleotides align to TRBD2. Trimming removed 3 bases from V and 5 bases from J; junction bases left unmatched: 0. Germline V gene data show CDR1 as SGHRS and CDR2 as YFSETQ. The CDR3 loop spans 13 amino acids. Here the CDR3 DNA reads TGCGCCAGCAGCTGGACTAGCGACAATGAGCAGTTCTTC. It encodes CASSWTSDNEQFF.

The chain recombines TRBV18 with TRBJ2-7; no clear D gene. With 0 bases removed from V and 6 bases from J, the gap between germline ends came to 12 bases. The germline gives CDR1 KGHSH, CDR2 LQKENI. CDR3 length: 14 amino acids. The CDR3 bases are TGTGCCAGCTCACCACCGGGGAACTCCCCCGAGCAGTACTTC. This sequence encodes CASSPPGNSPEQYF.

V gene TRBV28 combines with J gene TRBJ2-7; 9 bases align to TRBD1. The CDR3 is made up of 14 amino acids. The V gene end was trimmed by 4 bases and the J gene end by 1 base; junction bases not matched to a gene: 2. Germline V gives CDR1 MDHEN, CDR2 SYDVKM. The CDR3 is CASSSGQGSYEQYF. Here the CDR3 DNA reads TGTGCCAGCAGTTCTGGACAGGGGTCCTACGAGCAGTACTTC.

The chain couples TRBV7-9 to TRBJ2-5; possible D gene TRBD1, 6 bases. V dropped 3 bases and J dropped 1 base, with 12 bases sitting between them. This CDR3 comprises 15 residues. Germline V gene lookup returns CDR1 SEHNR and CDR2 FQNEAQ (reference sequence). The CDR3 loop reads CASSFRQDLQETQYF. Written as DNA, the CDR3 is TGTGCCAGCAGCTTTCGACAGGATCTCCAAGAGACCCAGTACTTC.

This chain links TRBV28 with TRBJ1-4; no clear D gene. Trimming pared 7 bases from V and 8 bases from J, leaving 17 bases between. Germline V gene lookup returns CDR1 MDHEN and CDR2 SYDVKM. The CDR3 length is 14 residues. Here the CDR3 DNA reads TGTGCCAGCACCGAGAGGGTGCGAGGCGAAAAACTGTTTTTT. Translated: CASTERVRGEKLFF.

This chain links TRBV19 with TRBJ1-5; D gene unclear. V lost 3 bases and J lost 4, with 13 bases in between. The CDR3 extends over 15 amino acids. Germline CDR1 is LNHDA and CDR2 is SQIVND (reference sequence). The CDR3 spells CASSISRSQNQPQHF. CDR3 nucleotides: TGTGCCAGTAGTATCAGCAGGTCCCAAAATCAGCCCCAGCATTTT.

The chain combines TRBV5-4 with TRBJ2-5, with D perhaps given as TRBD1 or TRBD2 (6 bases each). Germline V gives CDR1 SGHNT, CDR2 YYREEE (reference sequence). Deletions cut 6 bases from V and 2 bases from J, with 14 bases between. The CDR3 has 14 amino acids. CDR3 region: CASNKGGSQETQYF. CDR3 bases: TGTGCCAGCAATAAGGGGGGTAGTCAAGAGACCCAGTACTTC.

This clone was seen a few times. The rearrangement joins TRBV19 to TRBJ1-5, with unresolved D. The CDR3 totals 15 residues. Germline CDR1 reads LNHDA; CDR2 reads SQIVND (reference sequence). The V end was cut by 5 bases, the J end by 0 bases, with 11 bases between. The CDR3 loop reads CASSSETYSNQPQHF. CDR3 coding DNA: TGTGCCAGTAGTTCCGAGACCTATAGCAATCAGCCCCAGCATTTT.

The chain is built from TRBV11-3 and TRBJ1-1; 8 bases are a match to TRBD1. The CDR3 extends over 14 amino acids. The germline V gene encodes CDR1 SGHNT and CDR2 YENEEA. Germline trimming cut 1 base from V and 10 bases from J; bases unmatched to any gene: 8. The CDR3 DNA reads as TGTGCCAGCAGCTTAGCAGGGGGCGGTCCTATAGCTTTCTTT. Its protein is CASSLAGGGPIAFF.

This rearrangement joins TRBV6-1 to TRBJ2-2; 9 nucleotides align to TRBD1. The CDR3 contains 14 residues. V lost 10 bases, J lost 3 bases, and 6 bases stayed unmatched. The germline gives CDR1 MNHNS, CDR2 SASEGT. The CDR3 DNA reads TGTGCCACCCGGACAGGGGCAGACACCGGGGAGCTGTTTTTT. Amino acid sequence: CATRTGADTGELFF.

V gene TRBV4-1 combines with J gene TRBJ2-1; 11 bases are shared with TRBD1. Germline V CDR1 and CDR2: MGHRA, YSYEKL. With 5 bases clipped from V and 6 bases from J, the junction kept 3 bases outside the gene matches. This CDR3 is 14 amino acids long. Here the CDR3 reads CASSSGQGGNEQFF. DNA for the CDR3: TGCGCCAGCAGCTCGGGACAGGGGGGCAATGAGCAGTTCTTC.

This chain links TRBV19 with TRBJ1-1; D is uncertain. The germline V and J ends were trimmed by 4 bases and 1 base, with 7 bases remaining between them. The CDR3 has 13 residues. The germline gives CDR1 LNHDA, CDR2 SQIVND (reference sequence). DNA for the CDR3: TGTGCCAGTAGTAACCAGAGGAACACTGAAGCTTTCTTT. Translated: CASSNQRNTEAFF.

The rearrangement links TRBV7-2 to TRBJ2-1; D is undetermined. The V gene lost 0 bases and the J gene lost 6 bases, with 12 bases spanning the gap. The CDR3 is 15 amino acids. Per germline, CDR1 SGHTA and CDR2 FQGNSA. CDR3 in DNA: TGTGCCAGCAGCTTAGCGGCAATCTTTTCCAATGAGCAGTTCTTC. It encodes CASSLAAIFSNEQFF. Full variable domain (rest looked up from reference TRBV7-2 and TRBJ2-1): GAGVSQSPSNKVTEKGKDVELRCDPISGHTALYWYRQSLGQGLEFLIYFQGNSAPDKSGLPSDRFSAERTGGSVSTLTIQRTQQEDSAVYLCASSLAAIFSNEQFFGPGTRLTVL.

V and J are TRBV4-1 and TRBJ2-1; TRBD2 matches at 11 bases. The V gene end was trimmed by 3 bases and the J gene end by 9 bases; junction bases not matched to a gene: 10. The CDR3 consists of 16 residues. Germline CDR1 MGHRA, CDR2 YSYEKL. The CDR3 sequence: CASSQKTSGSGSEQFF. CDR3 DNA sequence: TGCGCCAGCAGCCAGAAAACTAGCGGGAGCGGTAGTGAGCAGTTCTTC.

This chain joins TRBV30 and TRBJ2-5, with TRBD2 identical over 10 bases. Trimming cost V 8 bases and J 7 bases; bases outside gene matches: 13. The CDR3 is made up of 14 amino acids. Germline V gene data show CDR1 as GTSNPN and CDR2 as SVGIG (reference sequence). CDR3: CARAPGTSEGTQYF. CDR3 bases: TGTGCCCGGGCTCCCGGGACTAGCGAGGGGACCCAGTACTTC.

This clone was recorded once. The chain employs TRBV11-2 and TRBJ2-2; D not certain. Germline V gene lookup returns CDR1 SGHAT and CDR2 FQNNGV. This CDR3 is built from 13 residues. Trimming removed 5 bases from V and 5 bases from J, with 9 bases in between. CDR3 residues: CASSQTRTGELFF. The CDR3 nucleotides read TGTGCCAGCAGCCAAACGAGGACCGGGGAGCTGTTTTTT.

The V and J genes are TRBV28 and TRBJ2-3; 11 positions agree with TRBD2. The CDR3 loop spans 15 amino acids. Looked up from germline, CDR1 is MDHEN and CDR2 is SYDVKM. V lost 5 bases, J lost 1 base, and 2 bases stayed unmatched. CDR3 DNA sequence: TGTGCCAGCAGTACTAGCGGGAGTGGCACAGATACGCAGTATTTT. This codes for CASSTSGSGTDTQYF.

The chain uses TRBV19 and TRBJ1-3; D gene unclear. V lost 2 bases and J lost 0, with 14 bases in between. Germline-derived CDR1 and CDR2 are LNHDA and SQIVND (reference sequence). The CDR3 is 17 residues long. CDR3 residues: CASSIYGSSSSGNTIYF. Here the CDR3 DNA reads TGTGCCAGTAGTATATACGGGAGTTCGAGCTCTGGAAACACCATATATTTT.

The gene calls are TRBV7-9 and TRBJ2-3; D possibly corresponds to TRBD2 (6 bases). CDR1 and CDR2 (germline): SEHNR, FQNEAQ (reference sequence). The CDR3 loop spans 14 amino acids. V gave up 0 bases and J gave up 4 bases, with 8 bases separating them. The CDR3 is CASSLAGRPDTQYF. Written as DNA, the CDR3 is TGTGCCAGCAGCTTAGCGGGGAGGCCAGATACGCAGTATTTT.

This chain connects TRBV7-9 to TRBJ2-7; D remains unclear. Per the germline V gene, CDR1 is SEHNR and CDR2 is FQNEAQ (reference sequence). V lost 3 bases and J 4 bases, leaving 7 bases between the germline ends. This CDR3 has 12 amino acids. CDR3 region: CASSLVDYEQYF. In DNA form, the CDR3 reads TGTGCCAGCAGCTTGGTAGATTACGAGCAGTACTTC.